The 11 T cell receptor beta chains presented below share a single source sample, sequenced in a study of T cell clonality in common variable immunodeficiency. The data were produced by immunoSEQ multiplex PCR, yet TCRdb's version contains in-frame clones alone and is incomplete. The record shows about 20,000 clones for this sample, with no singletons present. Regarding the study as a whole: Common variable immunodeficiency TCR beta sequences reportedly had fewer deletions and N-nucleotide insertions.

The antigens of these receptors remain unknown. Sequencing was performed on peripheral blood mononuclear cells. The receptors were gathered from a human donor with common variable immunodeficiency.

The sample holds a few counts of this clone. The CDR3 is cut off 3 residues early in the read; its end comes from the germline J gene. The chain carries TRBV19 and TRBJ2-2, with D possibly being TRBD1 (6 bases). Germline CDR1 and CDR2: LNHDA and SQIVND (reference sequence). The CDR3 covers 15 residues. The V end was cut by 8 bases, the J end by 5 bases, with 18 bases between. CDR3 DNA (partial): TGTGCCAGTCGGATGCGGGCCCAGGGGACCGGGGAG. It specifies CASRMRAQGTGE. In full, the CDR3 reads CASRMRAQGTGELFF.

This clone was detected only a few times. The CDR3 bases that were read are TGTGCCAGTAGTTCACTAGCGGGGTACAATGAG. It codes for CASSSLAGYNE. The whole CDR3 region reads CASSSLAGYNEQFF. The chain joins TRBV19 to TRBJ2-1; TRBD2 matches 10 bases. The read finishes 3 residues shy of the CDR3 end, and the germline J gene is used to complete it. This CDR3 spans 14 amino acids. With V trimmed by 5 bases and J by 4 bases, 2 bases remained unmatched. The germline V gene has CDR1 LNHDA and CDR2 SQIVND (reference sequence). The variable domain in full, with the rest retrieved from reference TRBV19 and TRBJ2-1, is DGGITQSPKYLFRKEGQNVTLSCEQNLNHDAMYWYRQDPGQGLRLIYYSQIVNDFQKGDIAEGYSVSREKKESFPLTVTSAQKNPTAFYLCASSSLAGYNEQFFGPGTRLTVL.

Comments on this clone: The CDR3 end is not reached by the read, which stops 3 residues before it; the germline J gene fills it in. The chain is built from TRBV6-2 or TRBV6-3 and TRBJ1-1, with D perhaps matching TRBD1 (5 bases). Germline-derived CDR1 and CDR2 are MNHEY and SVGEGT. The CDR3 is made up of 14 amino acids. Trimming left V 0 bases short and J 5 bases short, with 10 bases between. The CDR3 here is CASSYSEGRTEAFF. The sequenced CDR3 bases are TGTGCCAGCAGTTACTCTGAGGGGCGGACTGAA.

This clone was seen a handful of times. Sequencing ends 3 residues short of the CDR3 end; the germline J gene provides the rest. The chain has TRBV18 and TRBJ1-1; no reliable D call. This CDR3 has 13 residues. Per germline, CDR1 KGHSH and CDR2 LQKENI. The CDR3: CASSPAESTEAFF. The CDR3 DNA, read in part, is TGTGCCAGCTCACCAGCGGAATCCACAGAA.

This clone was picked up a small number of times. The missing CDR3 end, 3 residues past where the read stops, is filled in from the germline J gene. The chain recombines TRBV6-2 or TRBV6-3 with TRBJ2-7; 10 nucleotides align to TRBD2. CDR1 is MNHEY, CDR2 SVGEGT, per germline. The CDR3 has 15 residues. The junction had 10 bases not matched to a gene; V was cut back by 6 bases and J by 5 bases. The CDR3 bases that were read are TGTGCCAGCAGATTCCTAGCGGGAGATTCGGACGAG. It is translated as CASRFLAGDSDE. The full-length CDR3 reads as CASRFLAGDSDEQYF.

In regard to this clone: The CDR3 goes on 3 residues after the read ends, and that part is filled in from the germline J gene. The chain employs TRBV30 and TRBJ2-2; 10 nucleotides line up with TRBD2. The ends lost 0 bases at V and 1 base at J; junction bases unmatched: 11. CDR3 size: 19 residues. In germline, CDR1 is GTSNPN, CDR2 SVGIG (reference sequence). CDR3 region: CAWSVGPDGLAVNTGELFF. CDR3 DNA (partial): TGTGCCTGGAGTGTAGGGCCAGACGGACTAGCGGTGAACACCGGGGAG.

This clone occurred a few times. The sequenced fragment ends 3 residues before the CDR3 boundary, so the rest is inferred from the germline J gene. This chain joins TRBV6-2 or TRBV6-3 and TRBJ2-1, with 11 bases that match TRBD2. The length of the CDR3 is 15 residues. Germline V gene lookup returns CDR1 MNHEY and CDR2 SVGEGT. J lost 4 bases, V lost 5 bases, and 4 bases had no gene match. CDR3 DNA, as far as it was read: TGTGCCAGCAGTCCTATAGCGGGGGGGTACAATGAG. Its translation is CASSPIAGGYNE. The whole CDR3 protein reads CASSPIAGGYNEQFF.

On this clone itself: The observed sequence ends 3 residues before the CDR3 terminus, with the missing tail filled in from the germline J gene. The rearrangement links TRBV18 to TRBJ2-1; 11 bases line up with TRBD2. The trim removed 1 base at V and 7 bases at J, leaving 6 bases unmatched. The CDR3 is 16 amino acids. Germline CDR1 KGHSH, CDR2 LQKENI. CDR3 DNA, as far as it was read: TGTGCCAGCTCACCACATGGGCTAGCGGGAGGAAATGAG. It specifies CASSPHGLAGGNE. The CDR3 reads in full as CASSPHGLAGGNEQFF.

This clone has just a few counts. The read terminates 3 residues ahead of where the CDR3 ends, so the germline J gene completes it. V and J are TRBV7-2 and TRBJ1-5; tentative D call: TRBD1 (5 bases). Germline V gene lookup returns CDR1 SGHTA and CDR2 FQGNSA. This CDR3 contains 14 residues. V lost 4 bases to trimming and J lost 6 bases, with 13 bases between them. CDR3 residues: CASSSQGGPQPQHF. The part of the CDR3 DNA that was read is TGTGCCAGCAGCTCGCAGGGAGGGCCTCAGCCC.

As for this clone: The missing CDR3 end, 3 residues past where the read stops, is filled in from the germline J gene. The chain carries TRBV7-2 and TRBJ1-2; possible D gene TRBD1, 5 bases. This CDR3 contains 14 residues. CDR1 is SGHTA, CDR2 FQGNSA, per germline. The germline V and J ends were trimmed by 6 bases and 5 bases, with 16 bases remaining between them. Partial CDR3 DNA: TGTGCCAGCAGTCTCGACCAGGGCTTTTATGGC. It codes for CASSLDQGFYG. The whole CDR3 region reads CASSLDQGFYGYTF.

For this clone: The observed sequence ends 3 residues before the CDR3 terminus, with the missing tail filled in from the germline J gene. The chain couples TRBV18 to TRBJ2-1; a possible D gene is TRBD2 (6 bases). This CDR3 contains 11 residues. Trimming removed 5 bases at V and 7 bases at J, with 6 bases between. The germline CDR1 and CDR2 sequences are KGHSH and LQKENI. The covered CDR3 bases are TGTGCCAGCTCAGGGGGGAATGAG. It codes for CASSGGNE. The whole CDR3 reads CASSGGNEQFF.